This T cell receptor beta chain was captured in a study of human T cells and chemical hapten exposure. Time point reported: patch test 2, 6 weeks after DPC sensitization. The sample's treatment: therapeutic diphenylcyclopropenone sensitization with weekly scalp DPC. MiXCR, run by TCRdb on the RACE reads, gives a single entry per CDR3 protein. The sample records just over 350,000 distinct CDR3 sequences, over 6% being singletons. The CDR3 contains 13 residues. The V end lost 7 bases, the J end lost 12 bases, and 21 bases lay between the germline ends. Looked up from germline, CDR1 is MDHEN and CDR2 is SYDVKM. This clonotype was detected a few times.

The V and J genes are TRBV28 and TRBJ1-1; D remains unclear. The sequence derives from a woman under 30 with alopecia areata. Some clones in this sample may be carry-over from other donors' samples. The sequenced sample was whole blood, obtained in connection with sensitization to the hapten diphenylcyclopropenone (DPC). The CDR3 nucleotides read TGTGCCAGCACCCCCCATTCGGAGATGAAGACTTTCTTT. Translation: CASTPHSEMKTFF.